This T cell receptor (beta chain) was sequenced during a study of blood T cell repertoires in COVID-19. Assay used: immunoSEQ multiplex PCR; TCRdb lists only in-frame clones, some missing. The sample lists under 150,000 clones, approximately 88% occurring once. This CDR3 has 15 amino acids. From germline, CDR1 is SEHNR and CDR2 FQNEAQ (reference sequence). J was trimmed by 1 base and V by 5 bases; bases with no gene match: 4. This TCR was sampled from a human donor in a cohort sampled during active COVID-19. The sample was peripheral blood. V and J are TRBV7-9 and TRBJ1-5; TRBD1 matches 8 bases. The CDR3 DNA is TGTGCCAGCAGCCCGGGACAGGCCAGCAATCAGCCCCAGCATTTT. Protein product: CASSPGQASNQPQHF.